This TCR beta chain derives from a study of vaccination effects on CD4 cells after COVID-19. Some clones are missing from TCRdb's copy, which holds only in-frame ones; the method was immunoSEQ multiplex PCR. This sample has tens of thousands of clones, with 60% to 75% found just once. About this clone itself: Antigen: not known.

After expansion with viral peptide pools in the ViraFEST assay, antigen-specific CD4+ T cells were sequenced. With more than 9 days of culture completed, CD4+ T cells were isolated. The study found no prior SARS-CoV-2 infection in the vaccine recipients, who tested negative for nucleocapsid antibodies. Cultures used 2.1 million or so PBMC per well, roughly 11 IU/ml IL-2 and around 9.7 ug/ml peptides. This CDR3 spans 12 amino acids. CDR1 is LNHDA, CDR2 SQIVND, per germline (reference sequence). V was shortened by 7 bases and J by 6 bases, with 12 bases between the two germline ends. Sequenced material: CD4+ T cells from PBMCs cultured with HCoV-NL63 spike peptides, taken before COVID-19 vaccination. The receptor was isolated from a human donor who received a COVID-19 vaccine. J is TRBJ1-1 and V is TRBV19; D possibly corresponds to TRBD1 (5 bases). DNA of the CDR3: TGTGCCAGTAACCGGCAGGGAGCTGAAGCTTTCTTT. Residues: CASNRQGAEAFF.